The next 19 T cell receptor beta chains were all read from a single sample in a study of T cell repertoires in cytomegalovirus infection. Via MiXCR, TCRdb re-called the reads, giving one row per CDR3 protein. The data contain roughly 990,000 distinct CDR3 sequences, about a third of them singletons. These receptors' targets are unknown. Specimen: cultured CD8+ T cells from PBMCs, collected from culture after CMV antigen stimulation. Source of these receptors: a human donor in good health (CMV status not recorded). Some clones in this sample may be carry-over from other donors' samples.

This clonotype was picked up a small number of times. The chain uses TRBV7-3 and TRBJ1-1; D gene ambiguous. Germline CDR1 and CDR2: SGHTA and FQGTGA. This CDR3 has 12 residues. V lost 8 bases and J 1 base, leaving 8 bases between the germline ends. Here the CDR3 DNA reads TGTGCCAGCGTCCCCCAGAACACTGAAGCTTTCTTT. Translating it yields CASVPQNTEAFF.

The chain couples TRBV19 to TRBJ2-1; 8 bases align to TRBD2. With V trimmed by 5 bases and J by 10 bases, 7 bases remained unmatched. There are 13 residues in the CDR3. CDR1 is LNHDA, CDR2 SQIVND, per germline (reference sequence). The CDR3 sequence: CASSPSGGREQFF. The CDR3 DNA reads TGTGCCAGTAGTCCTTCGGGAGGGAGAGAGCAGTTCTTC.

Turning to this clonotype: The junction departs from germline at one end; a sequencing error may be responsible. This chain links TRBV4-1 with TRBJ1-1, with D hard to call. The germline CDR1 and CDR2 sequences are MGHRA and YSYEKL. CDR3 length equals 13 residues. Here the CDR3 reads CASSQGVKTEAFF. The CDR3 coding sequence is TGCGCCAGCAGCCAAGGAGTGAAGACTGAAGCTTTCTTT.

On this clonotype itself: A much larger clone differs from this one at a single base, so this may be a read error. Since the CDR3 does not end with the conserved phenylalanine or tryptophan, this likely comes from a read error. V and J are TRBV7-6 and TRBJ1-1; possibly TRBD1 for D (6 bases). The V gene lost 1 base and the J gene lost 6 bases, with 6 bases spanning the gap. This CDR3 spans 12 amino acids. Germline lookup yields CDR1 SGHVS and CDR2 FNYEAQ. CDR3 sequence: CASSLGTAEAFL. As DNA, the CDR3 is TGTGCCAGCAGCTTAGGGACAGCTGAAGCTTTCCTT.

This clonotype has more than one count but fewer than ten. The gene calls are TRBV19 and TRBJ2-5; D ambiguous. The CDR3 contains 14 residues. The germline V and J ends were trimmed by 6 bases and 3 bases, with 14 bases remaining between them. CDR1 and CDR2 from the germline V gene are LNHDA and SQIVND (reference sequence). CDR3 nucleotide sequence: TGTGCCAGTAGCACTATCCAAAACAAAGAGACCCAGTACTTC. Its translation is CASSTIQNKETQYF.

This clonotype has a count of ten or more. CDR3 residues: CASSSSSSGQHF. CDR3 in DNA: TGTGCCAGCAGCTCGAGTTCGTCGGGACAGCATTTT. The V gene is TRBV7-6, the J gene TRBJ1-5, with no clear D. Trimming stripped 4 bases from V and 13 bases from J, with 14 bases between. Germline CDR1 reads SGHVS; CDR2 reads FNYEAQ. CDR3 length: 12 residues.

The rearrangement joins TRBV12-3 or TRBV12-4 to TRBJ2-1, with 8 bases fitting TRBD2. Trimming removed 7 bases from V and 7 bases from J; junction bases left unmatched: 9. The CDR3 length is 14 residues. The DNA of the CDR3 is TGTGCCAGCACCGGGGGGGCCTGGAATAATGAGCAGTTCTTC. This encodes CASTGGAWNNEQFF.

Only a few counts were recorded for this clonotype. One end of the junction does not line up with germline, which may come from a read error. The V and J genes are TRBV5-1 and TRBJ1-1; no clear D. Per germline, CDR1 SGHRS and CDR2 YFSETQ. The CDR3 spans 14 residues. The CDR3 DNA is TGTGCCAGCAGCTTAGTTGCGGCGAACACTGAAGCTTTCTTT. Protein product: CASSLVAANTEAFF.

V gene TRBV12-3 or TRBV12-4 combines with J gene TRBJ2-3, with TRBD2 matching over 8 bases. Germline trimming cut 7 bases from V and 6 bases from J; bases unmatched to any gene: 6. The length of the CDR3 is 13 residues. The CDR3 protein is CASTPLAGDTQYF. CDR3 bases: TGTGCCAGCACCCCGCTAGCGGGCGATACGCAGTATTTT.

This clonotype was counted only a few times. J is TRBJ2-5 and V is TRBV7-8; 7 nucleotides align to TRBD1. There are 15 residues in the CDR3. J gave up 1 base and V 5 bases, and 7 bases lay outside the gene matches. Germline CDR1 is SGHVS and CDR2 is FQNEAQ. CDR3 nucleotide sequence: TGTGCCAGCAGCAGGCAGACAGGGCCCCAAGAGACCCAGTACTTC. Translated, it gives CASSRQTGPQETQYF. Based on the CDR3 plus reference TRBV7-8 and TRBJ2-5, the full variable domain is GAGVSQSPRYKVAKRGQDVALRCDPISGHVSLFWYQQALGQGPEFLTYFQNEAQLDKSGLPSDRFFAERPEGSVSTLKIQRTQQEDSAVYLCASSRQTGPQETQYFGPGTRLLVL.

This clonotype was detected ten times or more. The chain couples TRBV7-2 to TRBJ1-2; D is possibly TRBD1 (5 bases). This CDR3 has 14 amino acids. Deletions cut 4 bases from V and 4 bases from J, with 13 bases between. Germline V gene sequence: CDR1 SGHTA, CDR2 FQGNSA. The CDR3, as DNA: TGTGCCAGCAGCTCTCCGGGACCGTCCTATGGCTACACCTTC. Its translation: CASSSPGPSYGYTF.

This clonotype turned up a few times. This chain uses TRBV6-6 with TRBJ2-1; D is unresolved. The CDR3 is made up of 17 amino acids. Trimming left V 2 bases short and J 0 bases short, with 14 bases between. Per germline, CDR1 MNHNY and CDR2 SVGAGI (reference sequence). CDR3 residues: CASSYIPLKSSYNEQFF. The CDR3 region has the DNA TGTGCCAGCAGTTACATCCCTCTTAAGAGCTCCTACAATGAGCAGTTCTTC.

This chain uses TRBV6-5 with TRBJ2-7; D remains unclear. Germline V gene data show CDR1 as MNHEY and CDR2 as SVGAGI. The length of the CDR3 is 13 residues. The germline V and J ends were trimmed by 2 bases and 2 bases, with 7 bases remaining between them. The CDR3 here is CASSYDTAYEQYF. The CDR3 nucleotides read TGTGCCAGCAGTTACGACACGGCCTACGAGCAGTACTTC.

V and J are TRBV7-9 and TRBJ1-2; 7 nucleotides agree with TRBD1. After removal of 4 bases from V and 1 base from J, the junction contained 6 bases not matched to a gene. This CDR3 spans 15 amino acids. CDR1 SEHNR and CDR2 FQNEAQ come from the germline V gene (reference sequence). This CDR3 reads CASSSGTDYNYGYTF. For the CDR3, the DNA is TGTGCCAGCAGCTCGGGGACAGATTATAACTATGGCTACACCTTC.

This clonotype was observed once. The chain combines TRBV5-6 with TRBJ2-7; D is uncertain. Germline loops: CDR1 SGHDT, CDR2 YYEEEE. V gave up 4 bases and J gave up 7 bases, with 15 bases separating them. This CDR3 has 13 amino acids. The CDR3 DNA sequence: TGTGCCAGCAGCCTATCCACGATCACAGAGCAGTACTTC. Translation: CASSLSTITEQYF.

V gene TRBV4-3 combines with J gene TRBJ1-1; TRBD1 is a possible D gene (6 bases). Trimming cost V 1 base and J 0 bases, with 12 bases left between them. The CDR3 loop spans 16 amino acids. Germline values: CDR1 LGHNA, CDR2 YSLEER. CDR3 nucleotide sequence: TGCGCCAGCAGCCAAGGGTGGGGGCAAATGAACACTGAAGCTTTCTTT. This translates into CASSQGWGQMNTEAFF.

The chain carries TRBV19 and TRBJ2-3; 8 nucleotides agree with TRBD2. The V gene's germline CDR1 is LNHDA and CDR2 SQIVND (reference sequence). This CDR3 is built from 13 residues. J gave up 6 bases and V 7 bases, and 6 bases lay outside the gene matches. The CDR3 loop is CASTGGATDTQYF. The CDR3 bases are TGTGCCAGTACGGGGGGGGCGACTGATACGCAGTATTTT.

This sequence joins TRBV5-6 and TRBJ1-6; 10 bases align to TRBD1. The V gene end was trimmed by 4 bases and the J gene end by 6 bases; junction bases not matched to a gene: 7. CDR1 SGHDT and CDR2 YYEEEE come from the germline V gene. The CDR3 is 16 residues long. In DNA form, the CDR3 reads TGTGCCAGCAGCACCACCGGGACAGGGGTTAATTCACCCCTCCACTTT. It yields the protein CASSTTGTGVNSPLHF. The full variable domain, its missing parts supplied by reference TRBV5-6 and TRBJ1-6, is DAGVTQSPTHLIKTRGQQVTLRCSPKSGHDTVSWYQQALGQGPQFIFQYYEEEERQRGNFPDRFSGHQFPNYSSELNVNALLLGDSALYLCASSTTGTGVNSPLHFGNGTRLTVT.

This clonotype has at least ten counts. The chain uses TRBV6-1 and TRBJ1-2; D call uncertain. V lost 8 bases, J lost 0 bases, and 16 bases lay in between. This CDR3 region has 15 residues. The germline CDR1 and CDR2 sequences are MNHNS and SASEGT. Here the CDR3 DNA reads TGTGCCAGCCGTCGCGGAGTGACTACTAACTATGGCTACACCTTC. Translation gives CASRRGVTTNYGYTF.